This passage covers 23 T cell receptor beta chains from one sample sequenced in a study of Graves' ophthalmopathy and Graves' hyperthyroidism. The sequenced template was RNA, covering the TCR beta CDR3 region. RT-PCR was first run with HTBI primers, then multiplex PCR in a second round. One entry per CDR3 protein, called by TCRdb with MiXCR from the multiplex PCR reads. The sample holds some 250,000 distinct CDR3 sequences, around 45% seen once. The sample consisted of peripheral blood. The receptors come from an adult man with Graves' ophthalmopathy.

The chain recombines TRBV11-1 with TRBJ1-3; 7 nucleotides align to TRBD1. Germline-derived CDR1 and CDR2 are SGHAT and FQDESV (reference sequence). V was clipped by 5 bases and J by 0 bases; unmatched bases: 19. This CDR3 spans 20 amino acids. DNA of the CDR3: TGTGCCAGCAGCAAACCGGCGACAGGGATGATAACTAGCTCTGGAAACACCATATATTTT. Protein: CASSKPATGMITSSGNTIYF.

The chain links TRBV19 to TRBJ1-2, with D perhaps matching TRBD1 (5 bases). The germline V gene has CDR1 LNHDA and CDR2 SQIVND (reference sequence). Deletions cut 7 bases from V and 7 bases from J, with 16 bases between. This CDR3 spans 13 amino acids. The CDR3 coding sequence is TGTGCCAGTAAAAGGGGCTTGGAGCGTGGCTACACCTTC. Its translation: CASKRGLERGYTF.

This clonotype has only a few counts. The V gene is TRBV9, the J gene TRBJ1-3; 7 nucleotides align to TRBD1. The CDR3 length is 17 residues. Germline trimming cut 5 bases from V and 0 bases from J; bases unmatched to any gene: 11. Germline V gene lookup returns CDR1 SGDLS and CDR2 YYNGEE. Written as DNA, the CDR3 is TGTGCCAGCAGTTTTAACGGACAGGCCCACTCTGGAAACACCATATATTTT. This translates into CASSFNGQAHSGNTIYF.

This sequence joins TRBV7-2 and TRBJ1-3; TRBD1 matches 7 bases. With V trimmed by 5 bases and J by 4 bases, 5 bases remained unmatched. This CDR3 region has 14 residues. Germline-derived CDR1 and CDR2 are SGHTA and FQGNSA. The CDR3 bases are TGTGCCAGCAGCCCTTGGACAGGAGGAAACACCATATATTTT. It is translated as CASSPWTGGNTIYF.

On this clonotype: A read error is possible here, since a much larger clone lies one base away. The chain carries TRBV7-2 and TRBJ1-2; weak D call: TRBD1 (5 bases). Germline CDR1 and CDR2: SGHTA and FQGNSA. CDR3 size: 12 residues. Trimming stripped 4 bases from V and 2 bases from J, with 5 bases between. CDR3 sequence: CASSWGNYGYTF. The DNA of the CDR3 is TGTGCCAGCAGCTGGGGGAACTATGGCTACACCTTC.

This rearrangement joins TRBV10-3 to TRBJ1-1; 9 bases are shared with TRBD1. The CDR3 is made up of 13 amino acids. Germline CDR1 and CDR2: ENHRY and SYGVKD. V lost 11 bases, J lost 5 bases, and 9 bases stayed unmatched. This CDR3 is CASYSGTGTEAFF. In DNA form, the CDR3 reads TGTGCCTCTTATTCCGGGACAGGGACTGAAGCTTTCTTT.

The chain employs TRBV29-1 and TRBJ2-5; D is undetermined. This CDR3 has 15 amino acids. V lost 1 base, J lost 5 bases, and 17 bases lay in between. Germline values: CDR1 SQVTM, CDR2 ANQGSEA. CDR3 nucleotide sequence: TGCAGCGTTGAAGGTACCCCCGCCGCCGGCGAGACCCAGTACTTC. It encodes CSVEGTPAAGETQYF.

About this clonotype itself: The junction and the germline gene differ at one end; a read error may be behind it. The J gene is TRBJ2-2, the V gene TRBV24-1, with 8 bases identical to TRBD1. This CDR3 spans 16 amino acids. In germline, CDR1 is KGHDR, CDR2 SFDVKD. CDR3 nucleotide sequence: TGTGCCGCCAGTGACATCCAGGGGGCGTTCGCCGGGGAGCTGTTTTTT. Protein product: CAASDIQGAFAGELFF.

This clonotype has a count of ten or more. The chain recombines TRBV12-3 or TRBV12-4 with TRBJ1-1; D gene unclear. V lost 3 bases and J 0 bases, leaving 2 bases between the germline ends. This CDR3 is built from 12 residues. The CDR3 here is CASSFMNTEAFF. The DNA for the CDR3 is TGTGCCAGCAGTTTCATGAACACTGAAGCTTTCTTT.

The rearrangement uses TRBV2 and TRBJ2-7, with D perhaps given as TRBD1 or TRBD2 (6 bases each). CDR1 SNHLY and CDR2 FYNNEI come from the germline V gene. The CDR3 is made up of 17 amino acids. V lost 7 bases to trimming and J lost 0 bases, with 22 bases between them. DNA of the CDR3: TGTGCCAGCACCCGGGGGCCGGTTTCTGTCAGCTCCTACGAGCAGTACTTC. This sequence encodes CASTRGPVSVSSYEQYF.

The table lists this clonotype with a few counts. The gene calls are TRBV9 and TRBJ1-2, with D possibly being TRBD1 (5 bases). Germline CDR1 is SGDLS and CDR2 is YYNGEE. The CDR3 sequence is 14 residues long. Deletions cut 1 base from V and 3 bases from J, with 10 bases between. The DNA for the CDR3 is TGTGCCAGCAGCGTAAGAGACAGCCACTATGGCTACACCTTC. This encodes CASSVRDSHYGYTF.

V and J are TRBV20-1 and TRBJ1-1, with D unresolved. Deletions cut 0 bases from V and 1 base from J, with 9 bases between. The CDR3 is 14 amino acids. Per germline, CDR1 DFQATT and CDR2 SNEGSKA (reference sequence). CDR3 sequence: CSARDPGGNTEAFF. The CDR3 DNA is TGCAGTGCTAGAGATCCTGGCGGGAACACTGAAGCTTTCTTT.

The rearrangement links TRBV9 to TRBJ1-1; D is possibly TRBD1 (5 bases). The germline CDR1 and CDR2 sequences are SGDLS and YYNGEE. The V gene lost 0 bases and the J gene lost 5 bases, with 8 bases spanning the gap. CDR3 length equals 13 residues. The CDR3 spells CASSVVEGTEAFF. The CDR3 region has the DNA TGTGCCAGCAGCGTAGTGGAGGGGACTGAAGCTTTCTTT.

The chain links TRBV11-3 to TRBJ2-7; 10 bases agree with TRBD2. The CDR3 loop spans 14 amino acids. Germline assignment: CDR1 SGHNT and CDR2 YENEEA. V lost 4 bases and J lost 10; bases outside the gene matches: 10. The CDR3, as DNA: TGTGCCAGCAGCTCGTCGGGTAGCGGGGGGCTTCAGTACTTC. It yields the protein CASSSSGSGGLQYF.

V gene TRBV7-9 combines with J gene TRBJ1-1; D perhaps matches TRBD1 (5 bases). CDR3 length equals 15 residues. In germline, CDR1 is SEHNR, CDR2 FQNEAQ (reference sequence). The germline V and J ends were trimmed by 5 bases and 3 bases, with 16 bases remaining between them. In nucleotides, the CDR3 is TGTGCCAGCAGCCTGAAAGGAGGAGGGGACACTGAAGCTTTCTTT. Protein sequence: CASSLKGGGDTEAFF.

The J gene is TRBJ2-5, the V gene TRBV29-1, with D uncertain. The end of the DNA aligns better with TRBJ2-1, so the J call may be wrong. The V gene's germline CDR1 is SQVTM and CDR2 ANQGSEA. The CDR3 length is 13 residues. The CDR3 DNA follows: TGCAGCGTTGAAGATCCCGGTTCCAATGAGCAGTTCTTC. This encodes CSVEDPGSNEQFF.

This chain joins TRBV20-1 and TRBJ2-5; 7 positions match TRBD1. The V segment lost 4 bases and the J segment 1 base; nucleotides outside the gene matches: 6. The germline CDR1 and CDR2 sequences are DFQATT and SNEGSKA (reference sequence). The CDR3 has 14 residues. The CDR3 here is CSAMIGQAQETQYF. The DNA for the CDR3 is TGCAGTGCTATGATCGGACAGGCCCAAGAGACCCAGTACTTC.

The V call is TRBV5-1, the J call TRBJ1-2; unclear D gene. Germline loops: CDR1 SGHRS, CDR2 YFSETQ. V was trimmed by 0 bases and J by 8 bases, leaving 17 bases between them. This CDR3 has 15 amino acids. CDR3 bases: TGCGCCAGCAGCTTGGAATGGGCAGATCGATGGGGCTACACCTTC. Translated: CASSLEWADRWGYTF.

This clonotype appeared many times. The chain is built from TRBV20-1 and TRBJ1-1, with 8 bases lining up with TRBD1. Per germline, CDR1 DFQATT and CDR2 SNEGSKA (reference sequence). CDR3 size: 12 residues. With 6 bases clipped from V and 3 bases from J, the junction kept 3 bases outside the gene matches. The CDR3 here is CSAYRGYTEAFF. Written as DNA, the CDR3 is TGCAGTGCGTACAGGGGGTACACTGAAGCTTTCTTT.

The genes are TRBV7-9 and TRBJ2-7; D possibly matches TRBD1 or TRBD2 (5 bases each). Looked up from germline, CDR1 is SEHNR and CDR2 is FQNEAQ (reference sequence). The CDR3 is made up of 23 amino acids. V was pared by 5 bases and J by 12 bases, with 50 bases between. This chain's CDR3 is CASSRYRDLLPTSRKIALGQWYF. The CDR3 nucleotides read TGTGCCAGCAGCCGCTACCGGGACCTGTTACCTACGAGTAGAAAGATCGCACTCGGTCAGTGGTACTTC. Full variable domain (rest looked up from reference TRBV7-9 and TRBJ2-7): DTGVSQNPRHKITKRGQNVTFRCDPISEHNRLYWYRQTLGQGPEFLTYFQNEAQLEKSRLLSDRFSAERPKGSFSTLEIQRTEQGDSAMYLCASSRYRDLLPTSRKIALGQWYFGPGTRLTVT.

CDR3 DNA: TGTGCCAGCAGAGACGACAGGGCTGAAGCTTTCTTT. This gives the protein CASRDDRAEAFF. The chain couples TRBV2 to TRBJ1-1; 7 nucleotides line up with TRBD1. In germline, CDR1 is SNHLY, CDR2 FYNNEI. J lost 6 bases, V lost 6 bases, and 4 bases had no gene match. The CDR3 is 12 residues long. The entire variable domain, with the rest obtained from reference TRBV2 and TRBJ1-1, is as follows: EPEVTQTPSHQVTQMGQEVILRCVPISNHLYFYWYRQILGQKVEFLVSFYNNEISEKSEIFDDQFSVERPDGSNFTLKIRSTKLEDSAMYFCASRDDRAEAFFGQGTRLTVV.

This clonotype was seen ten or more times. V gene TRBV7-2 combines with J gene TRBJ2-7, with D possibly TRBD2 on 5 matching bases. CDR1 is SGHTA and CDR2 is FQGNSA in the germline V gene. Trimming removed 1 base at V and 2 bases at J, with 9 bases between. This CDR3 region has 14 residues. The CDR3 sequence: CASSLGAEAYEQYF. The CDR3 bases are TGTGCCAGCAGCTTAGGTGCGGAGGCCTACGAGCAGTACTTC. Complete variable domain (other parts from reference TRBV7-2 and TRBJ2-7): GAGVSQSPSNKVTEKGKDVELRCDPISGHTALYWYRQSLGQGLEFLIYFQGNSAPDKSGLPSDRFSAERTGGSVSTLTIQRTQQEDSAVYLCASSLGAEAYEQYFGPGTRLTVT.

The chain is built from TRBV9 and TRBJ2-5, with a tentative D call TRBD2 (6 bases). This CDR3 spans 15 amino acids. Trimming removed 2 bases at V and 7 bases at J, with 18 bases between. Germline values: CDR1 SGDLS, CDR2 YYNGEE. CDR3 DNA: TGTGCCAGCAGCGTCTCCTGGACGGAGGGAGGGACCCAGTACTTC. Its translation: CASSVSWTEGGTQYF.